One and the same sample provided the 8 T cell receptor beta chains below, sequenced in a study of T cell responses to AZD1222 COVID-19 vaccine. Method: immunoSEQ multiplex PCR; TCRdb's copy keeps in-frame clones and lacks some. The table has 150,000 to 200,000 clones, 75% to 90% seen once. The material was peripheral blood, obtained on day 0 of MenACWY control vaccination. These receptors were collected from an adult in good health.

This CDR3 is CAISVSRSGYNSPLHF. The CDR3 region has the DNA TGTGCCATCAGTGTCTCCCGCAGTGGCTATAATTCACCCCTCCACTTT. The J gene is TRBJ1-6, the V gene TRBV10-3; no clear D gene. The ends were cut back, 4 bases at V and 3 bases at J, with 13 bases in the middle. CDR1 and CDR2 from the germline V gene are ENHRY and SYGVKD. This CDR3 comprises 16 residues.

The chain couples TRBV30 to TRBJ2-3; D unresolved. V lost 2 bases, J lost 1 base, and 4 bases lay in between. The CDR3 has 12 amino acids. From germline, CDR1 is GTSNPN and CDR2 SVGIG (reference sequence). The CDR3, as DNA: TGTGCCTGGAGTACAGGCACAGATACGCAGTATTTT. Its protein product is CAWSTGTDTQYF. The full variable domain, rest sourced from reference TRBV30 and TRBJ2-3, is SQTIHQWPATLVQPVGSPLSLECTVEGTSNPNLYWYRQAAGRGLQLLFYSVGIGQISSEVPQNLSASRPQDRQFILSSKKLLLSDSGFYLCAWSTGTDTQYFGPGTRLTVL.

This clone came up a few times. V usage is TRBV2 and J usage is TRBJ1-4; 10 positions match TRBD1. The CDR3 spans 14 residues. Germline V gene sequence: CDR1 SNHLY, CDR2 FYNNEI. The V and J ends lost 4 bases and 8 bases, in that order; junction bases with no gene match: 4. CDR3 loop: CASSVWTGGEKLFF. The CDR3 DNA reads as TGTGCCAGCAGTGTTTGGACAGGGGGAGAAAAACTGTTTTTT. Looking up the rest from reference TRBV2 and TRBJ1-4 gives the full variable domain: EPEVTQTPSHQVTQMGQEVILRCVPISNHLYFYWYRQILGQKVEFLVSFYNNEISEKSEIFDDQFSVERPDGSNFTLKIRSTKLEDSAMYFCASSVWTGGEKLFFGSGTQLSVL.

This clone was counted once. The chain combines TRBV13 with TRBJ1-5, with 7 bases aligning to TRBD1. The CDR3 loop spans 14 amino acids. Germline V lookup: CDR1 PRHDT, CDR2 FYEKMQ (reference sequence). The junction had 4 bases not matched to a gene; V was cut back by 1 base and J by 7 bases. The CDR3 spells CASSLAGGGQPQHF. CDR3 DNA sequence: TGTGCCAGCAGCTTAGCAGGGGGTGGACAGCCCCAGCATTTT.

V gene TRBV7-8 combines with J gene TRBJ2-7, with 9 positions matching TRBD1. CDR3 length: 19 amino acids. Unmatched junction bases numbered 16, after V lost 2 bases and J lost 2 bases. Germline V gives CDR1 SGHVS, CDR2 FQNEAQ. The CDR3 protein is CASSLYGGGQGRIPYEQYF. CDR3 nucleotides: TGTGCCAGCAGCTTATATGGGGGGGGACAGGGACGAATCCCCTACGAGCAGTACTTC.

The CDR3 sequence is CASSLGDTSNSPLHF. For the CDR3, the DNA is TGTGCCAGCAGCTTAGGGGACACATCAAATTCACCCCTCCACTTT. The chain links TRBV7-6 to TRBJ1-6, with D perhaps matching TRBD1 (6 bases). Trimming removed 1 base from V and 7 bases from J, with 11 bases in between. Germline V gives CDR1 SGHVS, CDR2 FNYEAQ. The length of the CDR3 is 15 residues. Looking up the rest from reference TRBV7-6 and TRBJ1-6 gives the full variable domain: GAGVSQSPRYKVTKRGQDVALRCDPISGHVSLYWYRQALGQGPEFLTYFNYEAQQDKSGLPNDRFSAERPEGSISTLTIQRTEQRDSAMYRCASSLGDTSNSPLHFGNGTRLTVT.

Of note for this clone: At one end, the junction sequence differs from germline, possibly due to a read error. V gene TRBV6-1 combines with J gene TRBJ2-7, with D uncertain. Germline assignment: CDR1 MNHNS and CDR2 SASEGT. CDR3 size: 16 residues. This CDR3 reads CASREEIGPNSYEQYF. CDR3 nucleotides: TGTGCCAGCAGGGAAGAGATCGGGCCGAACTCCTACGAGCAGTACTTC.

V and J are TRBV30 and TRBJ1-6, with D tentatively TRBD1 (5 bases). CDR1 and CDR2 from the germline V gene are GTSNPN and SVGIG (reference sequence). The ends were cut back, 4 bases at V and 10 bases at J, with 14 bases in the middle. The CDR3 is 13 residues long. As DNA, the CDR3 is TGTGCCTGGAATTTGGGAGAGGGGTCACCCCTCCACTTT. It translates to CAWNLGEGSPLHF.